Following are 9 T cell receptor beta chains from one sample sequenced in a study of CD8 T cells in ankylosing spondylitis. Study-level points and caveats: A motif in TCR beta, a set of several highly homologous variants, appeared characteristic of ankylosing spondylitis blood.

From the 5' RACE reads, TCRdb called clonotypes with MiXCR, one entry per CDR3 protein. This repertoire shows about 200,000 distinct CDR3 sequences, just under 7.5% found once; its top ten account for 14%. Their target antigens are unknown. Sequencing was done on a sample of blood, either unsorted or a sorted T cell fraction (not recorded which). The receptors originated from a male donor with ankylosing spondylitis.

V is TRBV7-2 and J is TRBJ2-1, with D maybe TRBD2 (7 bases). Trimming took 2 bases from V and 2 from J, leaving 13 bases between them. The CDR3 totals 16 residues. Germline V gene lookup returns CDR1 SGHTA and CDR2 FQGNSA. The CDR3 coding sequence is TGTGCCAGCAGCTTATTCGGCGGGGGCGCCTACAATGAGCAGTTCTTC. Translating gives CASSLFGGGAYNEQFF.

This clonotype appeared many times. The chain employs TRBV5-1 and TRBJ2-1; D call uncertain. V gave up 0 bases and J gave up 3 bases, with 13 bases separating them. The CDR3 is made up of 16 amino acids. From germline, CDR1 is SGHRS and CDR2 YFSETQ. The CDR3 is CASSLDETKVYNEQFF. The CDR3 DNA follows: TGCGCCAGCAGCTTGGACGAGACAAAAGTCTACAATGAGCAGTTCTTC.

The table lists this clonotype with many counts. The CDR3 region is CASSLGFGREQFF. For the CDR3, the DNA is TGTGCCAGCAGCTTAGGTTTTGGCCGAGAGCAGTTCTTC. V and J are TRBV7-2 and TRBJ2-1; D remains ambiguous. The CDR3 covers 13 residues. Per germline, CDR1 SGHTA and CDR2 FQGNSA. The ends were cut back, 1 base at V and 10 bases at J, with 11 bases in the middle.

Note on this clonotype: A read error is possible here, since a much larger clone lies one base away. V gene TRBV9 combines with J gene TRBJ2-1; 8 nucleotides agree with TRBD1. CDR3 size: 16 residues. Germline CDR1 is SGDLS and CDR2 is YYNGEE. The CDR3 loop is CPSSPTPGQAYNEQFF. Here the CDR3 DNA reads TGTCCCAGCAGCCCCACCCCGGGACAGGCATACAATGAGCAGTTCTTC.

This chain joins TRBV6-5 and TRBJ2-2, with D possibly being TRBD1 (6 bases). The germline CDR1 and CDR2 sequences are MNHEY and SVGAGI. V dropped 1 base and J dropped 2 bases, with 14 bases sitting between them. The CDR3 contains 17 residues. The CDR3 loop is CASSYLVGAENTGELFF. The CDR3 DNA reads TGTGCCAGCAGTTACTTGGTGGGGGCCGAAAACACCGGGGAGCTGTTTTTT.

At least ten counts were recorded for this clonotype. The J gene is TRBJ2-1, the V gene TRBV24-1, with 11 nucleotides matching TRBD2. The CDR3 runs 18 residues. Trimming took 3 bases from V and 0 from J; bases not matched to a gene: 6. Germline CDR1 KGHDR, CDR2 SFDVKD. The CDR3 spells CATSDRLAGTRSYNEQFF. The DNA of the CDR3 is TGTGCCACCAGTGATCGACTAGCGGGGACCCGCTCCTACAATGAGCAGTTCTTC.

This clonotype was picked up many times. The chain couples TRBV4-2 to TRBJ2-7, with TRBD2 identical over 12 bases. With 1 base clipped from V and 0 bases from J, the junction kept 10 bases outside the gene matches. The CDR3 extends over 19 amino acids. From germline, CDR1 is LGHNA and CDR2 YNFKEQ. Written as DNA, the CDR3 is TGTGCCAGCAGCCAAGGGTCTAGCGGGAGGGCTCGGAGCTCCTACGAGCAGTACTTC. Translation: CASSQGSSGRARSSYEQYF.

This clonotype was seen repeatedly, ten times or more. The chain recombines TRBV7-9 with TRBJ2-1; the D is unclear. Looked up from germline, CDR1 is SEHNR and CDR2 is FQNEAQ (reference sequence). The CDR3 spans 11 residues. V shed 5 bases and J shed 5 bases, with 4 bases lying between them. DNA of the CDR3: TGTGCCAGCAGCCTACACAATGAGCAGTTCTTC. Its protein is CASSLHNEQFF.

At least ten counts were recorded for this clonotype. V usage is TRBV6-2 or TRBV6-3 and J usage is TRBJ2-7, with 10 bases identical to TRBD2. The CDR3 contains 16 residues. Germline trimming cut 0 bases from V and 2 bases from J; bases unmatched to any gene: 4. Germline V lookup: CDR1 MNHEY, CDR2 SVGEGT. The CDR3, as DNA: TGTGCCAGCAGTTACTCGAAACTAGCGGGGACCTACGAGCAGTACTTC. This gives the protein CASSYSKLAGTYEQYF.